The 4 T cell receptor beta chains below come from one sample, sequenced in a study of a mutant IDH1 vaccine in newly diagnosed glioma. The time point here: week 23, last vaccination. All doses held 300 ug of mutant IDH1 20-mer peptide, with topical imiquimod. These receptors lack a known antigen. The protocol was immunoSEQ multiplex PCR, while the TCRdb copy is restricted to in-frame clones and leaves out a portion. This sample yields some 38,000 clones, of which around 81% are seen a single time; 5% to 6% belongs to the top ten. The material was PBMCs, obtained from a glioma patient whose treatment included an IDH1 peptide vaccine. These receptors were taken from a man aged 35-49 years with glioma.

This clone showed up just once. The rearrangement uses TRBV5-6 and TRBJ2-5; 14 positions agree with TRBD2. The CDR3 loop spans 17 amino acids. V gave up 1 base and J gave up 5 bases; unmatched junction bases: 7. The germline gives CDR1 SGHDT, CDR2 YYEEEE. In DNA, the CDR3 is TGTGCCAGCAGCTTGCTGACTAGCGGGAGGGTCAGGGAGACCCAGTACTTC. Translation gives CASSLLTSGRVRETQYF.

CDR3 bases: TGCGCCAGCGGGACAGGGGTCTCAACTACAGATACGCAGTATTTT. Its translation: CASGTGVSTTDTQYF. The genes are TRBV5-1 and TRBJ2-3; 10 bases fit TRBD1. The CDR3 runs 15 residues. In germline, CDR1 is SGHRS, CDR2 YFSETQ. V shed 7 bases and J 3 bases; nucleotides not matched to a gene: 8.

The chain links TRBV19 to TRBJ2-3; D is perhaps TRBD1 (5 bases). V was cut by 1 base and J by 3 bases, with 5 bases left in between. The CDR3 contains 13 residues. Germline V gene data show CDR1 as LNHDA and CDR2 as SQIVND (reference sequence). CDR3 region: CASSIAGTDTQYF. The CDR3 nucleotides read TGTGCCAGTAGTATAGCAGGGACAGATACGCAGTATTTT.

CDR3 amino acids: CASSLYSRGYEQYF. CDR3 DNA: TGCGCCAGCAGCTTGTATTCCAGGGGCTACGAGCAGTACTTC. This chain uses TRBV5-1 with TRBJ2-7, with D maybe TRBD1 (6 bases). This CDR3 spans 14 amino acids. Per the germline V gene, CDR1 is SGHRS and CDR2 is YFSETQ. V was clipped by 1 base and J by 3 bases, with 11 bases between them.